This T cell receptor beta chain was captured in a study of blood T cell repertoires in COVID-19. About the research overall: Samples of COVID-19 (acute and convalescent) were obtained from the United States, Italy and Spain. From T cells, B-cell-depleted T cells, or PBMCs came the material, which was cDNA or gDNA.

Germline lookup yields CDR1 SGHRS and CDR2 YFSETQ. CDR3 size: 17 residues. The V end lost 0 bases, the J end lost 6 bases, and 19 bases lay between the germline ends. In the original workflow: Using reference gene primer amplification, nucleated cell counts were estimated. Sequencing was performed with immunoSEQ multiplex PCR; in TCRdb, only in-frame clones are kept and a portion is missing. The V and J calls and clone size are taken from that table; D and trimming were inferred from the DNA. The sample has more than 100,000 clones, roughly 90% seen once. V is TRBV5-1 and J is TRBJ2-1; a weak D match, TRBD2 (6 bases). Sequencing input: peripheral blood. The sequence came from an older woman with acute or convalescent COVID-19. The chain's CDR3 is CASSLGWRPEGSNEQFF. In DNA form, the CDR3 reads TGCGCCAGCAGCTTGGGTTGGCGACCGGAGGGATCCAATGAGCAGTTCTTC.